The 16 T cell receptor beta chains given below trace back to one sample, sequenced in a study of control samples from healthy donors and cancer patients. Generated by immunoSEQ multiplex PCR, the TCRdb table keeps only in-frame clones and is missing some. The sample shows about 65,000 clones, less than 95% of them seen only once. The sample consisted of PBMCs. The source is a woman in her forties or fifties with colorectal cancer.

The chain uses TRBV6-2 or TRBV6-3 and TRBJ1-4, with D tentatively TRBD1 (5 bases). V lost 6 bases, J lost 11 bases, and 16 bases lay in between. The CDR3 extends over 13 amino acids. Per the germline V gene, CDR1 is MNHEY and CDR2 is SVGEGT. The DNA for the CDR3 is TGTGCCAGCAGCCCTGGGGCATTGGTGAAACTGTTTTTT. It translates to CASSPGALVKLFF.

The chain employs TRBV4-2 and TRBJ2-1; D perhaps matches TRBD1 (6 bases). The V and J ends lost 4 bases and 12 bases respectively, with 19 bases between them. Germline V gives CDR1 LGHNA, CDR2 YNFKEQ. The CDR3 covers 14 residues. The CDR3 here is CASSPTQTGRLQFF. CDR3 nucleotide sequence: TGTGCCAGCAGCCCTACCCAAACAGGGCGTCTGCAGTTCTTC.

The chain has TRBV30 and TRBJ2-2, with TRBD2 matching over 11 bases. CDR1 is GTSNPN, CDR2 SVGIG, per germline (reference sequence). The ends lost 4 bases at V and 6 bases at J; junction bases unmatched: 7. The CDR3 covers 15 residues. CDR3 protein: CAWNIAGGFAGELFF. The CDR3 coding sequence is TGTGCCTGGAACATAGCGGGGGGGTTCGCCGGGGAGCTGTTTTTT.

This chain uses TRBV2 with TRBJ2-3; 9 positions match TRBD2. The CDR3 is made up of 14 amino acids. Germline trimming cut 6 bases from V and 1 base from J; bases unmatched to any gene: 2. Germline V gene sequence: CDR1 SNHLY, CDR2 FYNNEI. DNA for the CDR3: TGTGCCAGCAGAATAGCGGGAGGCACAGATACGCAGTATTTT. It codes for CASRIAGGTDTQYF.

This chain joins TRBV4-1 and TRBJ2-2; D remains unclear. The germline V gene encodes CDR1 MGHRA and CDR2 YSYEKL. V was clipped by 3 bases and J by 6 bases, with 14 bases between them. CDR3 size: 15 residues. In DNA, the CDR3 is TGCGCCAGCAGCCAGTCATCCGTCTTTCCCGGGGAGCTGTTTTTT. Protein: CASSQSSVFPGELFF.

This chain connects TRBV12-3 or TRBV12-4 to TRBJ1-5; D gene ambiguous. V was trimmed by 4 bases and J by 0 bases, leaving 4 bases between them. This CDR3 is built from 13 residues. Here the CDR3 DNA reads TGTGCCAGCAGTTCAGTTAGCAATCAGCCCCAGCATTTT. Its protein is CASSSVSNQPQHF.

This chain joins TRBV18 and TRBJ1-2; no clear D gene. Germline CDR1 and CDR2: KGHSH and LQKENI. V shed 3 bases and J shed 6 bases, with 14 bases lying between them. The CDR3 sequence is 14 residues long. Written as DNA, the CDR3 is TGTGCCAGCTCACCCGGGGTTGGTAGCCATGGCTACACCTTC. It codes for CASSPGVGSHGYTF. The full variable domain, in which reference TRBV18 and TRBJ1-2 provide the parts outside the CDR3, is NAGVMQNPRHLVRRRGQEARLRCSPMKGHSHVYWYRQLPEEGLKFMVYLQKENIIDESGMPKERFSAEFPKEGPSILRIQQVVRGDSAAYFCASSPGVGSHGYTFGSGTRLTVV.

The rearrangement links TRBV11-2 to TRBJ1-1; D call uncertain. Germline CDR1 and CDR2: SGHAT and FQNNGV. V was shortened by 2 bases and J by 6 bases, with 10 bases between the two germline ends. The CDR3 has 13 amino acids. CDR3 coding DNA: TGTGCCAGCAGCTTAACCGGACTTGCTGAAGCTTTCTTT. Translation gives CASSLTGLAEAFF.

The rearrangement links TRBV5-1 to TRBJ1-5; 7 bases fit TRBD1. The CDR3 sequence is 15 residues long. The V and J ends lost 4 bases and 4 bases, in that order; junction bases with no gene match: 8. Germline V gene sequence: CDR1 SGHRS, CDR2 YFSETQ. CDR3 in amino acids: CASSMSGTANQPQHF. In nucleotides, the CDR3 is TGCGCCAGCAGCATGTCAGGGACAGCTAATCAGCCCCAGCATTTT.

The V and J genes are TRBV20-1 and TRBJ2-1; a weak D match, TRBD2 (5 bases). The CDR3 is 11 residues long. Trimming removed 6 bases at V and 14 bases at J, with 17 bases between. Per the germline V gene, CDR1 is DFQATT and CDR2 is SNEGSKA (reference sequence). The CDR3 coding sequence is TGCAGTGCGAGAACTAGGCTTGTTGAGTTCTTC. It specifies CSARTRLVEFF.

This chain's CDR3 is CASGLERGSATGELFF. The DNA for the CDR3 is TGTGCTAGTGGTTTGGAGCGCGGGAGCGCCACCGGGGAGCTGTTTTTT. The V call is TRBV12-5, the J call TRBJ2-2; 7 nucleotides line up with TRBD2. The CDR3 length is 16 residues. CDR1 and CDR2 (germline): LGHNT, FRNRAP. With 1 base clipped from V and 4 bases from J, the junction kept 6 bases outside the gene matches.

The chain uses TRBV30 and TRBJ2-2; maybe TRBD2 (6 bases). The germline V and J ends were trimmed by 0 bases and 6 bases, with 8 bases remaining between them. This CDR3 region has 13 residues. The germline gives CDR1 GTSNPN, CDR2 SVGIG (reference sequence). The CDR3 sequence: CAWSVRGAGELFF. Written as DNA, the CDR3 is TGTGCCTGGAGTGTACGCGGGGCCGGGGAGCTGTTTTTT. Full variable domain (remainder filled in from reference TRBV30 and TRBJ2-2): SQTIHQWPATLVQPVGSPLSLECTVEGTSNPNLYWYRQAAGRGLQLLFYSVGIGQISSEVPQNLSASRPQDRQFILSSKKLLLSDSGFYLCAWSVRGAGELFFGEGSRLTVL.

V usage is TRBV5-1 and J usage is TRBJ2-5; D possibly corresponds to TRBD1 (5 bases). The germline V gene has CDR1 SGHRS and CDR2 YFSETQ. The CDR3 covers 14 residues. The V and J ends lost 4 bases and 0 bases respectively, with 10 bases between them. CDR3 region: CASSIGHNQETQYF. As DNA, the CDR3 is TGCGCCAGCAGCATCGGACACAACCAAGAGACCCAGTACTTC.

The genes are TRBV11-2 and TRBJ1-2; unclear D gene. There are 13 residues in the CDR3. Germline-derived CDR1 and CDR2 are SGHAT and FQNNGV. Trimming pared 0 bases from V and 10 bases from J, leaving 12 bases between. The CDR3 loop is CASSLDWAGDYTF. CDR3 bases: TGTGCCAGCAGCTTAGATTGGGCGGGAGACTACACCTTC.

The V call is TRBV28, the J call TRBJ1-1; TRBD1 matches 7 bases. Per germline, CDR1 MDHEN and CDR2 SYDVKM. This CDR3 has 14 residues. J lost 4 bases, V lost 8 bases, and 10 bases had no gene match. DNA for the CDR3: TGTGCCAGCGGAGAGACAGGGCGCGCCACTGAAGCTTTCTTT. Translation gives CASGETGRATEAFF.

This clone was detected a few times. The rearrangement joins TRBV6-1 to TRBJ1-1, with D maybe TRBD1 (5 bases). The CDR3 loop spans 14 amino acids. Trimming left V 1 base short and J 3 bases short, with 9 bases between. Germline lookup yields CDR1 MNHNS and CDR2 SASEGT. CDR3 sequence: CASSEGGRYTEAFF. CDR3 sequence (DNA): TGTGCCAGCAGTGAAGGGGGGAGGTACACTGAAGCTTTCTTT.